These 18 T cell receptor beta chains were sequenced from one sample in a study of blood T cell repertoires in COVID-19 (dated by TCRdb to the early 2020s). Library preparation employed the immunoSEQ multiplex PCR assay. Imported from immuneACCESS, the table was reduced by TCRdb to in-frame sequences with V and J called. These copies leave out some clones; in studies compared against another copy, an unresolved V gene accounts for under half, and the cause of the remainder is not known. This sample lists approximately 250,000 clones; about 83% were detected once. 3.5% to 4.5% of the sample is in the top ten clones. The source material was peripheral blood. Receptors originate from a man aged 50-60 years with acute or convalescent COVID-19.

This chain links TRBV6-5 with TRBJ2-1; D is undetermined. Trimming took 0 bases from V and 7 from J, leaving 10 bases between them. The germline V gene encodes CDR1 MNHEY and CDR2 SVGAGI. The CDR3 totals 14 residues. DNA for the CDR3: TGTGCCAGCAGTTACTCGACTCGGAAGAATGAGCAGTTCTTC. Protein sequence: CASSYSTRKNEQFF.

As for this clone: Within the sample, other DNA sequences also encode this same CDR3. The rearrangement joins TRBV9 to TRBJ2-5; possibly TRBD2 for D (7 bases). Per germline, CDR1 SGDLS and CDR2 YYNGEE. V gave up 2 bases and J gave up 4 bases, with 15 bases separating them. The CDR3 contains 15 residues. The CDR3 loop is CASSVAGGRAETQYF. CDR3 nucleotides: TGTGCCAGCAGCGTCGCCGGGGGGCGAGCAGAGACCCAGTACTTC.

The chain recombines TRBV18 with TRBJ1-3; TRBD1 might be the D (5 bases). The CDR3 totals 15 residues. Looked up from germline, CDR1 is KGHSH and CDR2 is LQKENI. Trimming left V 3 bases short and J 4 bases short, with 13 bases between. The CDR3 loop reads CASSPYDSPGNTIYF. The CDR3 bases are TGTGCCAGCTCACCTTATGACAGTCCCGGAAACACCATATATTTT. Full variable domain (missing parts from reference TRBV18 and TRBJ1-3): NAGVMQNPRHLVRRRGQEARLRCSPMKGHSHVYWYRQLPEEGLKFMVYLQKENIIDESGMPKERFSAEFPKEGPSILRIQQVVRGDSAAYFCASSPYDSPGNTIYFGEGSWLTVV.

This chain connects TRBV28 to TRBJ1-2; 8 bases line up with TRBD1. Trimming at V came to 5 bases and at J to 6 bases, leaving 14 bases not matched to a gene. Germline assignment: CDR1 MDHEN and CDR2 SYDVKM. CDR3 length: 16 amino acids. DNA for the CDR3: TGTGCCAGCAGTAAAACGGACAGGGTCTCCTCTGATGGCTACACCTTC. As protein: CASSKTDRVSSDGYTF.

This chain joins TRBV4-1 and TRBJ1-1; no definite D call. V was cut by 6 bases and J by 1 base, with 12 bases left in between. Germline-derived CDR1 and CDR2 are MGHRA and YSYEKL. This CDR3 comprises 14 residues. The CDR3 protein is CASRPEGANTEAFF. In DNA, the CDR3 is TGCGCCAGCAGACCTGAGGGAGCGAACACTGAAGCTTTCTTT.

The chain couples TRBV29-1 to TRBJ1-1, with 10 positions matching TRBD1. CDR3 length: 12 residues. The V segment lost 7 bases and the J segment 12 bases; nucleotides outside the gene matches: 11. The germline V gene encodes CDR1 SQVTM and CDR2 ANQGSEA. The CDR3: CSAGQGTRFSFF. For the CDR3, the DNA is TGCAGCGCGGGACAGGGGACCCGTTTTTCTTTCTTT.

The CDR3 protein is CASSYTRSGGTYGYTF. The CDR3 DNA follows: TGTGCCAGCAGTTACACTCGGTCGGGAGGAACCTATGGCTACACCTTC. The genes are TRBV6-5 and TRBJ1-2, with D hard to call. V lost 2 bases to trimming and J lost 4 bases, with 17 bases between them. The germline gives CDR1 MNHEY, CDR2 SVGAGI. This CDR3 comprises 16 residues.

In this sample, this clone turned up a few times. The chain links TRBV2 to TRBJ1-1; 8 bases agree with TRBD1. The CDR3 has 12 amino acids. Germline CDR1 and CDR2: SNHLY and FYNNEI. V shed 5 bases, J shed 8 bases, and the junction held 4 bases outside the gene matches. The chain's CDR3 is CASSPRGREAFF. The CDR3 nucleotides are TGTGCCAGCAGTCCCAGGGGGCGAGAAGCTTTCTTT.

This rearrangement joins TRBV7-9 to TRBJ1-5, with 9 bases matching TRBD1. Germline values: CDR1 SEHNR, CDR2 FQNEAQ (reference sequence). V shed 5 bases, J shed 0 bases, and the junction held 5 bases outside the gene matches. The CDR3 has 16 residues. CDR3 coding DNA: TGTGCCAGCAGCCAGACAGGGGGATCTAGCAATCAGCCCCAGCATTTT. This translates into CASSQTGGSSNQPQHF.

The chain couples TRBV7-2 to TRBJ1-1; D is ambiguous. Germline V gene lookup returns CDR1 SGHTA and CDR2 FQGNSA. Trimming left V 2 bases short and J 3 bases short, with 13 bases between. CDR3 length: 15 amino acids. CDR3 in DNA: TGTGCCAGCAGCTTATGGCTATCGGCGGACACTGAAGCTTTCTTT. Residues: CASSLWLSADTEAFF.

This chain uses TRBV5-6 with TRBJ1-1, with D possibly being TRBD1 (6 bases). Trimming took off 3 bases at V and 3 bases at J, with 18 bases between the two ends. The CDR3 is 16 residues long. CDR1 and CDR2 (germline): SGHDT, YYEEEE. CDR3 sequence reads: CASSSTGRSSDTEAFF. The CDR3 DNA is TGTGCCAGCAGCTCCACAGGGAGAAGTTCTGACACTGAAGCTTTCTTT.

The chain links TRBV11-3 to TRBJ2-1; the match to TRBD2 covers 11 bases. The CDR3 spans 19 residues. Losses at the gene ends were 5 bases for V and 2 bases for J; bases not matched to a gene: 14. The germline gives CDR1 SGHNT, CDR2 YENEEA. The CDR3 protein is CASSHRPPTSGGPYNEQFF. CDR3 nucleotide sequence: TGTGCCAGCAGCCATCGCCCCCCTACTAGCGGGGGACCCTACAATGAGCAGTTCTTC.

The chain recombines TRBV6-5 with TRBJ2-2, with D unresolved. The ends were cut back, 5 bases at V and 1 base at J, with 11 bases in the middle. CDR1 is MNHEY, CDR2 SVGAGI, per germline. The CDR3 consists of 15 residues. The CDR3 bases are TGTGCCAGCAGTCGAGGCGTTAAGAACACCGGGGAGCTGTTTTTT. The encoded protein is CASSRGVKNTGELFF.

The V call is TRBV20-1, the J call TRBJ1-4; D gene ambiguous. V was pared by 0 bases and J by 8 bases, with 4 bases between. The CDR3 consists of 11 residues. Looked up from germline, CDR1 is DFQATT and CDR2 is SNEGSKA (reference sequence). The CDR3 region has the DNA TGCAGTGCTAGAGAAGCGGAAAAACTGTTTTTT. Protein product: CSAREAEKLFF.

The J gene is TRBJ2-7, the V gene TRBV5-1; D perhaps matches TRBD1 (5 bases). CDR3 size: 16 residues. Deletions cut 4 bases from V and 0 bases from J, with 17 bases between. Looked up from germline, CDR1 is SGHRS and CDR2 is YFSETQ. CDR3 DNA: TGCGCCAGCAGCAAAACAGGAGAGTATAGCTCCTACGAGCAGTACTTC. Translating gives CASSKTGEYSSYEQYF.

V and J are TRBV27 and TRBJ2-3, with TRBD2 identical over 8 bases. Trimming at V came to 3 bases and at J to 5 bases, leaving 1 base not matched to a gene. In germline, CDR1 is MNHEY, CDR2 SMNVEV (reference sequence). The CDR3 has 13 residues. Written as DNA, the CDR3 is TGTGCCAGCAGTTTTCGGGAGGGAGATACGCAGTATTTT. Translating it yields CASSFREGDTQYF.

CDR3 residues: CASSQLAGGPEDTQYF. The CDR3 DNA follows: TGTGCCAGCAGTCAGCTAGCGGGAGGGCCTGAAGATACGCAGTATTTT. The chain joins TRBV11-1 to TRBJ2-3, with 12 bases fitting TRBD2. The CDR3 has 16 residues. The J segment lost 5 bases and the V segment lost 6 bases, leaving 9 bases of the junction unmatched. Per the germline V gene, CDR1 is SGHAT and CDR2 is FQDESV (reference sequence).

This CDR3 reads CASSYNRDRGPDTQYF. Here the CDR3 DNA reads TGTGCCAGCAGTTACAATCGGGACAGGGGCCCAGATACGCAGTATTTT. V usage is TRBV6-6 and J usage is TRBJ2-3; 10 bases fit TRBD1. The CDR3 is 16 residues long. V was clipped by 2 bases and J by 4 bases; unmatched bases: 6. Germline CDR1 MNHNY, CDR2 SVGAGI (reference sequence).